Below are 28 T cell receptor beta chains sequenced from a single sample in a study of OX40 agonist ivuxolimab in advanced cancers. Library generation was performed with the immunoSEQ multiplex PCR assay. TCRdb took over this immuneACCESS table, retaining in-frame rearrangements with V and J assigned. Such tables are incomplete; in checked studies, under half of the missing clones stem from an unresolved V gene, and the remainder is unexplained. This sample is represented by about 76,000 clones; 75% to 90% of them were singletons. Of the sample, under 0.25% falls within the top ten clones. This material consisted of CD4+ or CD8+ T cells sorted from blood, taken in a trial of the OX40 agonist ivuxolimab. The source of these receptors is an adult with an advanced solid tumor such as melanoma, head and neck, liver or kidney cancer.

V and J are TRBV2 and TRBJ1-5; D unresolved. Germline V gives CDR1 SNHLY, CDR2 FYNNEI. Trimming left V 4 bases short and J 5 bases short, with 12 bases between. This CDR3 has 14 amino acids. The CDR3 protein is CASSARAGDQPQHF. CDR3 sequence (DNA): TGTGCCAGCAGTGCCCGTGCGGGAGATCAGCCCCAGCATTTT.

Written as DNA, the CDR3 is TGTGCCAGCAGTCCGCAGGGTAGTGGTGAGCAGTTCTTC. The encoded protein is CASSPQGSGEQFF. This chain links TRBV6-6 with TRBJ2-1; TRBD1 is a possible D gene (5 bases). This CDR3 is 13 amino acids long. V lost 5 bases and J 9 bases, leaving 14 bases between the germline ends. Germline CDR1 is MNHNY and CDR2 is SVGAGI (reference sequence).

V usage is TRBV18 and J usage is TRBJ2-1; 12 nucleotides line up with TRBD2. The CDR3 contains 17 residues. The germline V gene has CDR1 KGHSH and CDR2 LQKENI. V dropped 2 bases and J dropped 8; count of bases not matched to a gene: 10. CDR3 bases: TGTGCCAGCTCACCATTGAGCATACTAGCGGGGGGCTATGAGCAGTTCTTC. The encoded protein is CASSPLSILAGGYEQFF.

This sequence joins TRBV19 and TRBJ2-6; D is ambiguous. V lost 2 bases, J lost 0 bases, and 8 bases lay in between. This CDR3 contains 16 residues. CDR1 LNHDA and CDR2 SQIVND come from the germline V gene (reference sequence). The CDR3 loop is CASSIHSYSGANVLTF. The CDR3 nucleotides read TGTGCCAGTAGTATACATAGTTACTCTGGGGCCAACGTCCTGACTTTC.

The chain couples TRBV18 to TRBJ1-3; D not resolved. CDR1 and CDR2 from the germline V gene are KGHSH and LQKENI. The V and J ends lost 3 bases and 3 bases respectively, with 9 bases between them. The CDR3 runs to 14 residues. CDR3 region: CASSPSVDGNTIYF. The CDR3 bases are TGTGCCAGCTCACCCTCGGTCGATGGAAACACCATATATTTT.

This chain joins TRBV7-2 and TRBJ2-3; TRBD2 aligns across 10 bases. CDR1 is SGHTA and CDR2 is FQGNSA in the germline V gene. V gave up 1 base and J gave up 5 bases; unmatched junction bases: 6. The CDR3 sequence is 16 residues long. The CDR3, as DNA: TGTGCCAGCAGCTTAGTCAGCGGGAGGGCCATAGATACGCAGTATTTT. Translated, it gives CASSLVSGRAIDTQYF.

CDR3 nucleotides: TGTGCCAGCAGCCCCACAGGGGCCCGGGGCTACACCTTC. It codes for CASSPTGARGYTF. The chain couples TRBV11-2 to TRBJ1-2, with 7 bases that match TRBD1. The CDR3 is made up of 13 amino acids. V shed 5 bases and J 8 bases; nucleotides not matched to a gene: 8. Germline V lookup: CDR1 SGHAT, CDR2 FQNNGV.

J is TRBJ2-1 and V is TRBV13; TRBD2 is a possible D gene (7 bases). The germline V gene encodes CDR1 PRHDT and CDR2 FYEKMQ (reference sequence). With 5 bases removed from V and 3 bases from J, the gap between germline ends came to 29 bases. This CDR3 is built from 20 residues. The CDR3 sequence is CASSVARGLEGGVGYNEQFF. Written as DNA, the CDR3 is TGTGCCAGCAGCGTAGCCCGAGGACTAGAAGGGGGGGTTGGCTACAATGAGCAGTTCTTC.

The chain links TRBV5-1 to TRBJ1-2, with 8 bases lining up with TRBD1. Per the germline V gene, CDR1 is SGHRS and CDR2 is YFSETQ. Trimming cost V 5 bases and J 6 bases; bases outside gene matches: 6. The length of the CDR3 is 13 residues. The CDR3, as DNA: TGCGCCAGCAGTTCAGGACAGGGTGATGGCTACACCTTC. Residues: CASSSGQGDGYTF.

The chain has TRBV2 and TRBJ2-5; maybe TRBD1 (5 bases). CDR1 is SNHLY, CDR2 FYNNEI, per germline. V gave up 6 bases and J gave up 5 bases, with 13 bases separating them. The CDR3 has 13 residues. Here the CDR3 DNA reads TGTGCCAGCAGGCTACAGGTGGGGGAGACCCAGTACTTC. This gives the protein CASRLQVGETQYF.

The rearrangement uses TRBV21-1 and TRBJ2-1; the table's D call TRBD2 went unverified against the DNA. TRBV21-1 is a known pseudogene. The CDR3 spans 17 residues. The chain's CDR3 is CASSKPGTSGRRGEQFF. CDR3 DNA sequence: TGTGCCAGCAGCAAACCCGGGACTAGCGGGAGACGGGGTGAGCAGTTCTTC.

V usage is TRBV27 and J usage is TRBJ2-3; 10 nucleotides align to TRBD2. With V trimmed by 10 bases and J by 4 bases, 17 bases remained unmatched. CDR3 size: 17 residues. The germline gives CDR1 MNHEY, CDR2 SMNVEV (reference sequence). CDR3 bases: TGTGCCATCGGTACCATAGCGGGAGGTCCTTATGCAGATACGCAGTATTTT. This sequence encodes CAIGTIAGGPYADTQYF.

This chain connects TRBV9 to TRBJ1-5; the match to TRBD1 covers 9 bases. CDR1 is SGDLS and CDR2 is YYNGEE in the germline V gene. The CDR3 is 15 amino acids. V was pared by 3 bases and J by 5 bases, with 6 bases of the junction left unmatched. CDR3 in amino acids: CASSADGTGYQPQHF. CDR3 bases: TGTGCCAGCAGCGCCGATGGGACAGGGTATCAGCCCCAGCATTTT.

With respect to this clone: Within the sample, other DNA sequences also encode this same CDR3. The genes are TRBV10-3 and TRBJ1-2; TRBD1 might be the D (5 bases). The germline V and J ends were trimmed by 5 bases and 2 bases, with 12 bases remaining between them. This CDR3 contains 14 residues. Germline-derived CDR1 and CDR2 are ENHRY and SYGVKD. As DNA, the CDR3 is TGTGCCATCAGTCCCGGGACGGGGAACTATGGCTACACCTTC. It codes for CAISPGTGNYGYTF.

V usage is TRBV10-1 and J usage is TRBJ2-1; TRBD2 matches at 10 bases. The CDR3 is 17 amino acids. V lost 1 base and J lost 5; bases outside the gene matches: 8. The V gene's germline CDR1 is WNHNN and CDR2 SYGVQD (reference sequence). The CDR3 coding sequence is TGCGCCAGCAGTGAGTGGCCGGGGACTAGCGTAAACAATGAGCAGTTCTTC. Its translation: CASSEWPGTSVNNEQFF.

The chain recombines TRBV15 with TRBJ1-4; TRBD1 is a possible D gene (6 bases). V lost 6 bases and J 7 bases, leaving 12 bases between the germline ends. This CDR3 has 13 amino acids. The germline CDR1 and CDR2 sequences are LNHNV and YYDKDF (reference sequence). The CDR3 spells CATSGRTVEKLFF. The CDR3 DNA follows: TGTGCCACCAGTGGGAGGACAGTTGAAAAACTGTTTTTT.

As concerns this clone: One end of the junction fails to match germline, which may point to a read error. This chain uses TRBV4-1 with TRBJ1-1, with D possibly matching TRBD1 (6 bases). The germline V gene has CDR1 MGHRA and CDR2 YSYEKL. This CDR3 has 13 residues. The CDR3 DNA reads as TGCGCCAGCAGCCAAGGTTGGGACACAGAAGCTTTCTTT. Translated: CASSQGWDTEAFF.

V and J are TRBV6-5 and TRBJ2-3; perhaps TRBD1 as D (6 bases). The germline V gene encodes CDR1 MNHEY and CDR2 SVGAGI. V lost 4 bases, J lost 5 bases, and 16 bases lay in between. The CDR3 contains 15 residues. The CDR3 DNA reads TGTGCCAGCAGTTTCGCTGGGGGCGGAGGAGATACGCAGTATTTT. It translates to CASSFAGGGGDTQYF.

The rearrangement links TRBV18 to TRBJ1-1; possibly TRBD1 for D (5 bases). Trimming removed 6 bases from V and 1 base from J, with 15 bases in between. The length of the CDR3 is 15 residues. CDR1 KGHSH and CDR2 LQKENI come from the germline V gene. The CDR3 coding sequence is TGTGCCAGCTCGATTACTTCACAGGAGAACACTGAAGCTTTCTTT. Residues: CASSITSQENTEAFF.

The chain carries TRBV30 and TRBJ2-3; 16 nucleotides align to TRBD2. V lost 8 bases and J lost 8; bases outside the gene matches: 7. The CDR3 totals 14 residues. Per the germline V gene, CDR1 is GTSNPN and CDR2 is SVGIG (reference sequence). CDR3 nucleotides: TGTGCCGGGACTAGCGGGAGGGGCCCGGGTACGCAGTATTTT. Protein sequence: CAGTSGRGPGTQYF.

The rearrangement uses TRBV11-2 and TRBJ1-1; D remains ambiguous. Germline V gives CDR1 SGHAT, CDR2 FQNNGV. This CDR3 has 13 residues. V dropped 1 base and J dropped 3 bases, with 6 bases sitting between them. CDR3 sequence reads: CASSLVSYTEAFF. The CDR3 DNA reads TGTGCCAGCAGCTTAGTCTCCTACACTGAAGCTTTCTTT.

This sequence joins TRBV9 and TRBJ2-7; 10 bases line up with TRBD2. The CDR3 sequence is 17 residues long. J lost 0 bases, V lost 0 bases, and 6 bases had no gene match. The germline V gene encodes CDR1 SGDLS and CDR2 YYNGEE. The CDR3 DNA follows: TGTGCCAGCAGCGTAGAAGCGGGAGGGTTCAACTCCTACGAGCAGTACTTC. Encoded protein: CASSVEAGGFNSYEQYF.

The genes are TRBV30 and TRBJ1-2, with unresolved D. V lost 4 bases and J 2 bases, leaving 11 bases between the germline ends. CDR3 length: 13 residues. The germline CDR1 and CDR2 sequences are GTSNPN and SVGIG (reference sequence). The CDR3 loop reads CAWNQATNYGYTF. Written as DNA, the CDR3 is TGTGCCTGGAATCAGGCGACAAACTATGGCTACACCTTC. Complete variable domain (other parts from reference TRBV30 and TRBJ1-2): SQTIHQWPATLVQPVGSPLSLECTVEGTSNPNLYWYRQAAGRGLQLLFYSVGIGQISSEVPQNLSASRPQDRQFILSSKKLLLSDSGFYLCAWNQATNYGYTFGSGTRLTVV.

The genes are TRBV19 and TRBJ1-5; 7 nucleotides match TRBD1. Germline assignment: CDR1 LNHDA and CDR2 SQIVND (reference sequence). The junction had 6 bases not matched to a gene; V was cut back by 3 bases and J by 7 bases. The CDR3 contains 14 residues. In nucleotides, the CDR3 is TGTGCCAGTAGTATGGACAGGTTAAAACAGCCCCAGCATTTT. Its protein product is CASSMDRLKQPQHF.

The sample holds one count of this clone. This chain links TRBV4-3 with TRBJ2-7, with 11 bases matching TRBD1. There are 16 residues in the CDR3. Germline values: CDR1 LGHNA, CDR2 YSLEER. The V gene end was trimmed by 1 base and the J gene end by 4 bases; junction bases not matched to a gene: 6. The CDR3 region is CASSQALGTGGYEQYF. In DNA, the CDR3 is TGCGCCAGCAGCCAAGCCCTCGGGACAGGGGGTTACGAGCAGTACTTC.

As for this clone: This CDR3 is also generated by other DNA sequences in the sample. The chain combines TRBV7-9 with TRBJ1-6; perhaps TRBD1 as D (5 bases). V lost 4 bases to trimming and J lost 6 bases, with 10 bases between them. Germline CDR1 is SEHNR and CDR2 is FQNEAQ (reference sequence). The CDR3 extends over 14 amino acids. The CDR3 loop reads CASSSQGGNSPLHF. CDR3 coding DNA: TGTGCCAGCAGCTCGCAGGGTGGTAATTCACCCCTCCACTTT.

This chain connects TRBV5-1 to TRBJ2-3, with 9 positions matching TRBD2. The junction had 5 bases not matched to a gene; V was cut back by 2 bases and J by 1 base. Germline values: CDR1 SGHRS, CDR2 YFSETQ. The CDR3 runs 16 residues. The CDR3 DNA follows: TGCGCCAGCAGCTTAAGGTCTAGCGGGGGCACAGATACGCAGTATTTT. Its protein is CASSLRSSGGTDTQYF.

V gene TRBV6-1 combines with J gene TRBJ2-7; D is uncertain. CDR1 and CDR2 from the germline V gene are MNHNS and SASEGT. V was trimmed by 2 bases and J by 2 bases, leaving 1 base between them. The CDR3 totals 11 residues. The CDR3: CASSETYEQYV. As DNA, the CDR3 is TGTGCCAGCAGTGAAACCTACGAGCAGTACGTC.